Following are 20 T cell receptor beta chains from one sample sequenced in a study of blood T cell repertoires in COVID-19. Only in-frame clones appear in the TCRdb table, and some are missing; sequencing was by immunoSEQ multiplex PCR. The data hold under 350,000 clones, with 89% observed a single time. Input material: PBMCs or T cells enriched from blood (not recorded which). These receptors were taken from a middle-aged woman who had recovered from COVID-19.

Concerning this clone: Compared with germline, one end of the junction differs, possibly owing to a read error. The CDR3 loop reads CASSLRDIFFYGYTF. The CDR3 DNA is TGTGCTAGCAGCTTACGGGACATTTTTTTCTATGGCTACACCTTC. The V and J genes are TRBV7-7 and TRBJ1-2, with a possible D match to TRBD1 (6 bases). The CDR3 contains 15 residues. Germline values: CDR1 SSHAT, CDR2 FNYEAQ (reference sequence).

This clone was counted a single time. The chain couples TRBV7-9 to TRBJ2-3; unclear D gene. CDR1 is SEHNR, CDR2 FQNEAQ, per germline (reference sequence). V was clipped by 7 bases and J by 0 bases, with 5 bases between them. The CDR3 extends over 12 amino acids. The CDR3 here is CASTSSTDTQYF. CDR3 DNA: TGTGCCAGCACCTCGAGCACAGATACGCAGTATTTT.

V is TRBV5-1 and J is TRBJ1-1; D is possibly TRBD1 (6 bases). CDR3 length: 14 residues. V lost 0 bases and J lost 4, with 10 bases in between. Looked up from germline, CDR1 is SGHRS and CDR2 is YFSETQ. DNA of the CDR3: TGCGCCAGCAGCTTGGAACCAGGGGTCACTGAAGCTTTCTTT. Translating it yields CASSLEPGVTEAFF.

The genes are TRBV7-8 and TRBJ2-7, with TRBD2 matching 8 bases. Germline CDR1 SGHVS, CDR2 FQNEAQ. The CDR3 runs 14 residues. V was pared by 3 bases and J by 5 bases, with 6 bases of the junction left unmatched. The CDR3 is CASSLAAGAHEQYF. CDR3 in DNA: TGTGCCAGCAGCTTGGCAGCGGGAGCCCACGAGCAGTACTTC.

The chain combines TRBV18 with TRBJ2-7; D might be TRBD2 (6 bases). CDR1 KGHSH and CDR2 LQKENI come from the germline V gene. V lost 8 bases and J lost 2, with 13 bases in between. The CDR3 is made up of 13 amino acids. This CDR3 reads CASARDFTYEQYF. CDR3 DNA sequence: TGTGCCAGCGCCCGGGACTTTACCTACGAGCAGTACTTC.

The gene calls are TRBV3-1 (or the pseudogene TRBV3-2) and TRBJ1-2; 11 nucleotides agree with TRBD1. The germline gives CDR1 LGHDT, CDR2 YNNKEL (reference sequence). The CDR3 runs 15 residues. V lost 1 base and J lost 8; bases outside the gene matches: 6. This CDR3 reads CASSQAGTGGRGYTF. DNA of the CDR3: TGTGCCAGCAGCCAAGCCGGGACAGGGGGACGCGGCTACACCTTC.

V usage is TRBV27 and J usage is TRBJ1-5; no clear D gene. The germline gives CDR1 MNHEY, CDR2 SMNVEV (reference sequence). This CDR3 comprises 16 residues. The V end was cut by 2 bases, the J end by 0 bases, with 11 bases between. The CDR3 loop is CASSLIPVNSNQPQHF. The DNA for the CDR3 is TGTGCCAGCAGTTTAATCCCGGTCAATAGCAATCAGCCCCAGCATTTT.

Here the CDR3 DNA reads TGCGCCAGCAGCTTGGACAGCAGAGCTAACTATGGCTACACCTTC. It codes for CASSLDSRANYGYTF. The chain couples TRBV5-1 to TRBJ1-2; D ambiguous. CDR1 SGHRS and CDR2 YFSETQ come from the germline V gene. The CDR3 is made up of 15 amino acids. V lost 0 bases to trimming and J lost 0 bases, with 9 bases between them.

This clone was detected only a few times. The genes are TRBV6-5 and TRBJ1-1, with D possibly matching TRBD1 (6 bases). Trimming took 7 bases from V and 4 from J, leaving 16 bases between them. CDR1 is MNHEY, CDR2 SVGAGI, per germline. The CDR3 is 14 amino acids. Written as DNA, the CDR3 is TGTGCCAGCACGCGGGGGGCGGGAGGCACTGAAGCTTTCTTT. This sequence encodes CASTRGAGGTEAFF.

The gene calls are TRBV2 and TRBJ2-2; D not certain. V was cut by 1 base and J by 4 bases, with 10 bases left in between. The CDR3 loop spans 15 amino acids. CDR1 SNHLY and CDR2 FYNNEI come from the germline V gene. For the CDR3, the DNA is TGTGCCAGCAGTGAAGGTTCCTATTTCACCGGGGAGCTGTTTTTT. Its translation: CASSEGSYFTGELFF.

The chain uses TRBV9 and TRBJ1-1; 8 nucleotides line up with TRBD1. CDR1 and CDR2 from the germline V gene are SGDLS and YYNGEE. The trim removed 2 bases at V and 6 bases at J, leaving 9 bases unmatched. The CDR3 is 15 amino acids. The CDR3 loop is CASSVGQGPRPEAFF. CDR3 coding DNA: TGTGCCAGCAGCGTCGGACAGGGCCCTAGGCCTGAAGCTTTCTTT.

The chain combines TRBV12-5 with TRBJ2-3; the match to TRBD2 covers 9 bases. CDR1 and CDR2 (germline): LGHNT, FRNRAP. This CDR3 is 15 amino acids long. V shed 9 bases and J 2 bases; nucleotides not matched to a gene: 9. The CDR3 region is CASKLAGGPTDTQYF. CDR3 DNA sequence: TGTGCTAGCAAATTGGCGGGGGGGCCCACAGATACGCAGTATTTT.

The chain combines TRBV7-2 with TRBJ1-4; 7 bases map to TRBD1. V shed 4 bases, J shed 3 bases, and the junction held 5 bases outside the gene matches. The CDR3 has 15 amino acids. Germline V gene sequence: CDR1 SGHTA, CDR2 FQGNSA. CDR3 residues: CASSSTGVANEKLFF. Written as DNA, the CDR3 is TGTGCCAGCAGCTCCACAGGGGTCGCTAATGAAAAACTGTTTTTT.

The CDR3, as DNA: TGTGCCAGCAACTACGGCTTTCTGGGCTACACCTTC. Its protein is CASNYGFLGYTF. This chain joins TRBV6-5 and TRBJ1-2; D call uncertain. There are 12 residues in the CDR3. In germline, CDR1 is MNHEY, CDR2 SVGAGI. Trimming pared 7 bases from V and 8 bases from J, leaving 14 bases between.

This rearrangement joins TRBV7-2 to TRBJ2-7; TRBD1 matches at 8 bases. The trim removed 5 bases at V and 4 bases at J, leaving 10 bases unmatched. This CDR3 spans 15 amino acids. The germline V gene has CDR1 SGHTA and CDR2 FQGNSA. For the CDR3, the DNA is TGTGCCAGCAGCGGTGGGACAGGCAGGAGTTACGAGCAGTACTTC. Translation: CASSGGTGRSYEQYF.

The chain couples TRBV18 to TRBJ2-5; 10 nucleotides line up with TRBD1. CDR3 length equals 17 residues. Germline-derived CDR1 and CDR2 are KGHSH and LQKENI. Unmatched junction bases numbered 11, after V lost 3 bases and J lost 4 bases. The CDR3 nucleotides read TGTGCCAGCTCACCGTACTCGGGACAGGGGTTGGGAGAGACCCAGTACTTC. The encoded protein is CASSPYSGQGLGETQYF.

The chain has TRBV2 and TRBJ1-1, with TRBD1 as a possible D gene (5 bases). The CDR3 totals 15 residues. Germline V gene lookup returns CDR1 SNHLY and CDR2 FYNNEI. Trimming pared 0 bases from V and 0 bases from J, leaving 8 bases between. The CDR3 DNA reads as TGTGCCAGCAGTGAAGCAGGGGAAATGAACACTGAAGCTTTCTTT. Its protein is CASSEAGEMNTEAFF.

This clone was observed a single time. The rearrangement uses TRBV7-8 and TRBJ1-5; D gene ambiguous. V was clipped by 1 base and J by 2 bases, with 3 bases between them. Germline V gene data show CDR1 as SGHVS and CDR2 as FQNEAQ. This CDR3 contains 13 residues. CDR3 nucleotides: TGTGCCAGCAGCTTAGTCGGCAATCAGCCCCAGCATTTT. Its protein is CASSLVGNQPQHF.

The V and J genes are TRBV14 and TRBJ1-1; perhaps TRBD1 as D (5 bases). This CDR3 contains 17 residues. CDR1 is SGHDN and CDR2 is FVKESK in the germline V gene. With 5 bases removed from V and 2 bases from J, the gap between germline ends came to 21 bases. CDR3 protein: CASSGQPPTVGNTEAFF. The CDR3 DNA reads as TGTGCCAGCAGCGGACAACCACCGACAGTCGGAAACACTGAAGCTTTCTTT.

This clone occurred a few times. This chain connects TRBV2 to TRBJ1-2, with D possibly being TRBD1 (5 bases). This CDR3 contains 14 residues. The V and J ends lost 0 bases and 8 bases respectively, with 13 bases between them. Germline CDR1 and CDR2: SNHLY and FYNNEI. In DNA, the CDR3 is TGTGCCAGCAGTGAAGCACGGCAGGGCCGGGGCTACACCTTC. This translates into CASSEARQGRGYTF.